These 3 T cell receptor beta chains were all obtained from the same sample, sequenced in a study of blood T cell repertoires in COVID-19. Clones were read by immunoSEQ multiplex PCR, and TCRdb kept only the in-frame ones, dropping some. The sample has roughly 380,000 clones; roughly 85% are singletons. The source material was peripheral blood. These receptors all stem from a woman aged 18-29 years with acute or convalescent COVID-19.

The CDR3 DNA reads TGTGCCAGCAGTTACTCGGCAGATAGCAATCAGCCCCAGCATTTT. The encoded protein is CASSYSADSNQPQHF. The chain combines TRBV6-5 with TRBJ1-5; D gene uncertain. The CDR3 is made up of 15 amino acids. The germline CDR1 and CDR2 sequences are MNHEY and SVGAGI. V gave up 0 bases and J gave up 0 bases, with 6 bases separating them.

This clone was seen at least ten times. The chain carries TRBV4-1 and TRBJ1-5, with TRBD1 matching 8 bases. The CDR3 loop spans 16 amino acids. The V and J ends lost 0 bases and 7 bases, in that order; junction bases with no gene match: 8. The germline gives CDR1 MGHRA, CDR2 YSYEKL. CDR3 bases: TGCGCCAGCAGCCAAGATCCAGGGGGCTTAGGGCAGCCCCAGCATTTT. Its protein product is CASSQDPGGLGQPQHF.

The J gene is TRBJ1-2, the V gene TRBV5-4, with TRBD1 matching over 8 bases. Germline V CDR1 and CDR2: SGHNT, YYREEE (reference sequence). The CDR3 is 12 amino acids. V trimming: 4 bases; J trimming: 8 bases; junction bases outside the gene matches: 4. The CDR3 reads CASSAGTGGYTF. CDR3 DNA: TGTGCCAGCAGCGCGGGGACAGGAGGCTACACCTTC.